This T cell receptor (beta chain) was obtained from a study of blood T cell repertoires in COVID-19. Whole-study context: From the United States, Italy and Spain came samples of acute and convalescent COVID-19. T cells, B-cell-depleted T cells, or PBMCs provided the cDNA or gDNA that served as material.

This CDR3 comprises 15 residues. The germline V and J ends were trimmed by 0 bases and 6 bases, with 13 bases remaining between them. The germline CDR1 and CDR2 sequences are LGHDT and YNNKEL (reference sequence). Assay used: immunoSEQ multiplex PCR; TCRdb lists only in-frame clones, some missing. The sample includes 300,000 or so clones, 85% to 90% of them seen just once. The receptor's source is a woman aged 50 to 60 who had been exposed to COVID-19. The sample taken for sequencing was PBMCs or T cells enriched from blood (not recorded which). The chain recombines TRBV3-1 (or the pseudogene TRBV3-2) with TRBJ2-3; D may be TRBD1 (5 bases). The CDR3 reads CASSQDGQGFDTQYF. The CDR3, as DNA: TGTGCCAGCAGCCAAGATGGCCAGGGATTCGATACGCAGTATTTT.